The 15 T cell receptor beta chains reported below all come from one sample, sequenced in a study of T cell repertoires in cytomegalovirus infection. TCRdb reprocessed the reads with MiXCR, giving one entry per CDR3 protein. The sample shows tens of thousands of distinct CDR3 sequences, roughly 20% of them seen only once. These TCRs are of unknown antigen specificity. Here the sequenced sample was CD8+ T cells from cultured PBMCs, taken from culture after CMV antigen stimulation. The receptor source for this set is a human donor in good health (CMV status not recorded). Some clones in this sample may be carry-over from other donors' samples.

The CDR3 loop reads CASSDGQSNTGELFF. As DNA, the CDR3 is TGCGCCAGCAGTGATGGGCAGTCGAACACCGGGGAGCTGTTTTTT. V and J are TRBV10-1 and TRBJ2-2, with no clear D. The CDR3 totals 15 residues. Germline V lookup: CDR1 WNHNN, CDR2 SYGVQD (reference sequence). Trimming removed 3 bases from V and 0 bases from J, with 8 bases in between.

This clonotype appeared a few times. The chain has TRBV28 and TRBJ2-7; 7 nucleotides line up with TRBD1. V was pared by 3 bases and J by 2 bases, with 4 bases of the junction left unmatched. The CDR3 sequence is 14 residues long. CDR1 MDHEN and CDR2 SYDVKM come from the germline V gene. CDR3 amino acids: CASSFPGQAYEQYF. The CDR3 region has the DNA TGTGCCAGCAGTTTCCCTGGACAGGCCTACGAGCAGTACTTC.

The V gene is TRBV6-2 or TRBV6-3, the J gene TRBJ1-5, with a possible D match to TRBD1 (5 bases). Between the trimmed V and J ends, which lost 7 bases and 0 bases, there was a span of 19 bases. This CDR3 has 17 amino acids. Germline V lookup: CDR1 MNHEY, CDR2 SVGEGT. CDR3 protein: CASKTGRERDSNQPQHF. CDR3 sequence (DNA): TGTGCCAGCAAGACGGGCAGGGAGAGGGATAGCAATCAGCCCCAGCATTTT.

This clonotype has only a few counts. CDR3 DNA: TGTGCCAGCAGTAACACCGGGGAGCTGTTTTTT. Protein product: CASSNTGELFF. The chain couples TRBV12-3 or TRBV12-4 to TRBJ2-2; D uncertain. Trimming removed 5 bases from V and 2 bases from J, with 0 bases in between. The CDR3 extends over 11 amino acids.

This clonotype appeared a few times. The genes are TRBV7-9 and TRBJ2-5; maybe TRBD1 (5 bases). This CDR3 region has 15 residues. V was trimmed by 6 bases and J by 1 base, leaving 15 bases between them. In germline, CDR1 is SEHNR, CDR2 FQNEAQ (reference sequence). CDR3 residues: CASRPGQATQETQYF. The CDR3 DNA reads as TGTGCCAGCAGGCCAGGGCAGGCGACCCAAGAGACCCAGTACTTC. The full variable domain, in which reference TRBV7-9 and TRBJ2-5 provide the parts outside the CDR3, is DTGVSQNPRHKITKRGQNVTFRCDPISEHNRLYWYRQTLGQGPEFLTYFQNEAQLEKSRLLSDRFSAERPKGSFSTLEIQRTEQGDSAMYLCASRPGQATQETQYFGPGTRLLVL.

This clonotype showed up many times. The rearrangement links TRBV6-1 to TRBJ2-5; D is ambiguous. Germline CDR1 is MNHNS and CDR2 is SASEGT. CDR3 length equals 16 residues. V gave up 6 bases and J gave up 0 bases, with 17 bases separating them. CDR3 coding DNA: TGTGCCAGCAGCACCTATTTAACAGCCGACCAAGAGACCCAGTACTTC. This gives the protein CASSTYLTADQETQYF.

The genes are TRBV12-3 or TRBV12-4 and TRBJ2-2; TRBD2 agrees at 7 bases. J lost 1 base, V lost 4 bases, and 0 bases had no gene match. This CDR3 comprises 14 residues. CDR3 nucleotide sequence: TGTGCCAGCAGTTCTAGCGGGAACACCGGGGAGCTGTTTTTT. Translating it yields CASSSSGNTGELFF.

This chain uses TRBV20-1 with TRBJ1-1, with D possibly matching TRBD1 (5 bases). The germline V gene has CDR1 DFQATT and CDR2 SNEGSKA (reference sequence). The CDR3 consists of 15 residues. Deletions cut 0 bases from V and 1 base from J, with 12 bases between. The CDR3 reads CSARDAGTGNTEAFF. The CDR3 DNA reads as TGCAGTGCTAGAGACGCCGGGACGGGGAACACTGAAGCTTTCTTT.

V and J are TRBV19 and TRBJ2-4; possibly TRBD2 for D (6 bases). The germline V gene encodes CDR1 LNHDA and CDR2 SQIVND (reference sequence). The CDR3 contains 14 residues. V lost 6 bases, J lost 3 bases, and 12 bases lay in between. The CDR3 nucleotides read TGTGCCAGTAGGGGGGGTAAGGGCAAAAACATTCAGTACTTC. The encoded protein is CASRGGKGKNIQYF.

Regarding this clonotype: At one end, the junction sequence differs from germline, possibly due to a read error. The CDR3 loop is CDSSRLAGYTQYF. The CDR3, as DNA: TGTGACAGCAGTCGACTAGCGGGGTATACGCAGTATTTT. The V and J genes are TRBV6-2 or TRBV6-3 and TRBJ2-3; 11 nucleotides agree with TRBD2. This CDR3 has 13 residues. Germline V gene data show CDR1 as MNHEY and CDR2 as SVGEGT.

The chain employs TRBV7-9 and TRBJ2-1; D unresolved. CDR3 length: 12 amino acids. The V and J ends lost 0 bases and 10 bases respectively, with 7 bases between them. The germline gives CDR1 SEHNR, CDR2 FQNEAQ (reference sequence). In nucleotides, the CDR3 is TGTGCCAGCAGCTTAGCGCTTTCCGAGCAGTTCTTC. Protein: CASSLALSEQFF. Filled out from reference TRBV7-9 and TRBJ2-1, the complete variable domain reads DTGVSQNPRHKITKRGQNVTFRCDPISEHNRLYWYRQTLGQGPEFLTYFQNEAQLEKSRLLSDRFSAERPKGSFSTLEIQRTEQGDSAMYLCASSLALSEQFFGPGTRLTVL.

This clonotype was recorded a few times. The V gene is TRBV7-9, the J gene TRBJ1-5; D may be TRBD1 (5 bases). The CDR3 is 14 residues long. Between the trimmed V and J ends, which lost 3 bases and 6 bases, there was a span of 12 bases. Germline values: CDR1 SEHNR, CDR2 FQNEAQ (reference sequence). CDR3 in amino acids: CASSFMGEGQPQHF. The CDR3 coding sequence is TGTGCCAGCAGCTTTATGGGGGAAGGTCAGCCCCAGCATTTT. Based on the CDR3 plus reference TRBV7-9 and TRBJ1-5, the full variable domain is DTGVSQNPRHKITKRGQNVTFRCDPISEHNRLYWYRQTLGQGPEFLTYFQNEAQLEKSRLLSDRFSAERPKGSFSTLEIQRTEQGDSAMYLCASSFMGEGQPQHFGDGTRLSIL.

CDR3 sequence reads: CASSTLGLASVSGHEQYF. In DNA, the CDR3 is TGTGCCAGCAGTACCCTCGGACTAGCGAGTGTCTCTGGTCACGAGCAGTACTTC. The chain has TRBV6-6 and TRBJ2-7; 9 bases fit TRBD2. Germline CDR1 and CDR2: MNHNY and SVGAGI (reference sequence). Germline trimming cut 5 bases from V and 5 bases from J; bases unmatched to any gene: 19. This CDR3 is built from 18 residues.

This clonotype was observed a handful of times. The rearrangement links TRBV10-2 to TRBJ1-1, with D perhaps TRBD1 (5 bases). CDR1 WSHSY and CDR2 SAAADI come from the germline V gene. The CDR3 totals 13 residues. Trimming took 2 bases from V and 5 from J, leaving 9 bases between them. CDR3 sequence reads: CASSEGGWTEAFF. The CDR3, as DNA: TGCGCCAGCAGTGAGGGGGGGTGGACTGAAGCTTTCTTT.

This clonotype was seen a handful of times. The gene calls are TRBV11-2 and TRBJ2-3; 9 bases align to TRBD2. CDR3 length: 19 amino acids. Per the germline V gene, CDR1 is SGHAT and CDR2 is FQNNGV. J gave up 0 bases and V 0 bases, and 10 bases lay outside the gene matches. The CDR3 reads CASSLDRVSGRISTDTQYF. CDR3 sequence (DNA): TGTGCCAGCAGCTTAGATCGGGTTAGCGGGAGAATAAGCACAGATACGCAGTATTTT.